This TCR beta chain emerged from a study of T cell responses to AZD1222 COVID-19 vaccine. Study-wide results and limits: Elevations in Spike-specific TCR breadth and depth followed administration of two AZD1222 doses. The study sampled repertoires only after the peak T cell response.

Using immunoSEQ multiplex PCR, the repertoire was profiled, and TCRdb retains in-frame clones only, with some absent. Seen here are some 100,000 clones, about 87% observed once, and the top ten hold around 1.8%. The CDR3 is made up of 18 amino acids. CDR1 and CDR2 (germline): SNHLY, FYNNEI. V dropped 0 bases and J dropped 8; count of bases not matched to a gene: 14. With regard to this clone: No antigen is known for it.

This chain links TRBV2 with TRBJ2-1; TRBD1 matches 9 bases. Sequencing was performed on peripheral blood, taken on day 0 of AZD1222 vaccination. The origin of this receptor is an adult in good health. CDR3 in amino acids: CASSEAARTGVVQDEQFF. The CDR3 region has the DNA TGTGCCAGCAGTGAAGCCGCGAGGACAGGGGTTGTCCAAGATGAGCAGTTCTTC. The variable domain in full, completed from reference TRBV2 and TRBJ2-1, reads EPEVTQTPSHQVTQMGQEVILRCVPISNHLYFYWYRQILGQKVEFLVSFYNNEISEKSEIFDDQFSVERPDGSNFTLKIRSTKLEDSAMYFCASSEAARTGVVQDEQFFGPGTRLTVL.